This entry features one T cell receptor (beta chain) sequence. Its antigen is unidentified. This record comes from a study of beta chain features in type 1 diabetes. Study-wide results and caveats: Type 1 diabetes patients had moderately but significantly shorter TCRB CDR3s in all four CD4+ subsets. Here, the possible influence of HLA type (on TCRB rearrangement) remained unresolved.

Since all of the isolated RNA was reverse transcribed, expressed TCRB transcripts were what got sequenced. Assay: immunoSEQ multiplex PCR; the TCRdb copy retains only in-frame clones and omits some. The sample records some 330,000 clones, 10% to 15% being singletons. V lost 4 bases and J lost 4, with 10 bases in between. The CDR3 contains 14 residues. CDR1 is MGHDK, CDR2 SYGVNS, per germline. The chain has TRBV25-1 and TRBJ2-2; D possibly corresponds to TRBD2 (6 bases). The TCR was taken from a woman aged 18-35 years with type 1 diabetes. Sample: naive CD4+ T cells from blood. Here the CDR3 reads CASSAWEATGELFF. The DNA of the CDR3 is TGTGCCAGCAGTGCTTGGGAGGCCACCGGGGAGCTGTTTTTT.